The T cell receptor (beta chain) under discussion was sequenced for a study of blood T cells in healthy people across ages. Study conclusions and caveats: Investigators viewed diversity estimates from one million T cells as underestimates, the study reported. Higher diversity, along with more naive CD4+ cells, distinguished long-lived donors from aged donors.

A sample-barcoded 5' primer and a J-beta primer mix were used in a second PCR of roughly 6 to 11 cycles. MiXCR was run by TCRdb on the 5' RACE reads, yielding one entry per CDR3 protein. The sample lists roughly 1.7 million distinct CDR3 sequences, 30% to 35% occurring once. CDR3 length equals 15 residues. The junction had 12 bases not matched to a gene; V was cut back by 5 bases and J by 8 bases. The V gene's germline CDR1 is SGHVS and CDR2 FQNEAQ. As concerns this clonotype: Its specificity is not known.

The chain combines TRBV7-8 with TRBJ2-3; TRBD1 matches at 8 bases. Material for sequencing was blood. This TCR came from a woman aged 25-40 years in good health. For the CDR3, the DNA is TGTGCCAGCAGCAGTGACTTTCTACAGGGGGGTACGCAGTATTTT. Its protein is CASSSDFLQGGTQYF.